This T cell receptor beta chain is drawn from a study of regulatory T cells in long-lasting Graves disease. Arm-PCR with iRepertoire HTBI primers amplified the CDR3 regions for these TCR beta libraries. TCRdb called the multiplex PCR reads again in MiXCR, with one record for every CDR3 protein. The sample lists roughly 510,000 distinct CDR3 sequences, around 16% occurring once. The V end was cut by 5 bases, the J end by 4 bases, with 19 bases between. The CDR3 is made up of 16 amino acids. The germline V gene has CDR1 MGHDK and CDR2 SYGVNS. Time point indicated: newly diagnosed GD, antithyroid drugs for less than 3 months. Construction of the TCR library relied on RNA isolated from PBMCs. This clonotype was counted a few times. The same data also went into a second study, on T cells in Graves' hyperthyroidism and ophthalmopathy. Per that study: Pregnant or lactating patients were excluded, as were those with uncontrolled infection or other autoimmune disease. HTBI primers drove first-round RT-PCR of the TCR CDR3.

The sequenced sample was peripheral blood mononuclear cells (PBMCs), obtained at new diagnosis, from a patient treated with antithyroid drugs. The receptor comes from a man aged 18 to 29 with Graves disease. V and J are TRBV25-1 and TRBJ2-3; perhaps D is TRBD1 or TRBD2 (5 bases each). CDR3 region: CASSLQLGRGADTQYF. CDR3 coding DNA: TGTGCCAGCAGTCTCCAACTGGGGAGAGGGGCAGATACGCAGTATTTT.